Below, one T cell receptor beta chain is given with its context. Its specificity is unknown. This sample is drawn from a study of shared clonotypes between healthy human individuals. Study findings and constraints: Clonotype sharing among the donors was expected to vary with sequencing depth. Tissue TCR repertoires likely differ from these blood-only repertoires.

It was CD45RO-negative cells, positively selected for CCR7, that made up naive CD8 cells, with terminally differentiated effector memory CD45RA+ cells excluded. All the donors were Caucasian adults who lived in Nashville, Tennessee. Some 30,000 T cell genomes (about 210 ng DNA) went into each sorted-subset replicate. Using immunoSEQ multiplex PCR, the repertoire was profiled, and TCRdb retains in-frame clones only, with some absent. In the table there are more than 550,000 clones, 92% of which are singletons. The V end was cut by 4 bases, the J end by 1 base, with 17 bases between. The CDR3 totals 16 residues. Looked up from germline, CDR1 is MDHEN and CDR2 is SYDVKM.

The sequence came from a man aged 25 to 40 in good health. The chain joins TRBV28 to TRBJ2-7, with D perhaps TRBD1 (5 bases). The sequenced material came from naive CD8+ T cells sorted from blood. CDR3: CASSSRGQHRSYEQYF. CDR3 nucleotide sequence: TGTGCCAGCAGTTCAAGAGGACAACACCGTTCCTACGAGCAGTACTTC.